This TCR beta chain was profiled in a study of T cell responses to AZD1222 COVID-19 vaccine. This CDR3 spans 15 amino acids. V shed 6 bases, J shed 4 bases, and the junction held 8 bases outside the gene matches. Germline values: CDR1 SEHNR, CDR2 FQNEAQ (reference sequence). The method was immunoSEQ multiplex PCR; TCRdb's version includes in-frame clones alone and lacks a portion of them. The table has approximately 120,000 clones, about 91% seen once. About this clone itself: Its specificity is unknown.

Study-level results: A rise in Spike-specific TCR breadth and depth followed two AZD1222 doses. Unmutated variant regions are reportedly the target of nearly half of TCRs that are spike-specific.

This chain connects TRBV7-9 to TRBJ2-5; TRBD2 agrees at 10 bases. The starting material was peripheral blood, obtained on day 0 of AZD1222 vaccination. The clonotype comes from an adult in good health. Written as DNA, the CDR3 is TGTGCCAGCAGAAATAGCGGGGGGCCTCCAGAGACCCAGTACTTC. Its translation is CASRNSGGPPETQYF.